This TCR beta chain comes out of a study of neurological immune-mediated disorders. Study at large: The study included approximately 34 multiple sclerosis patients, around 31 relapsing-remitting and 3 secondary progressive. Study-wide results and caveats: Private repertoires in all groups were suggested by the absence of shared CDR3 amino acid sequences among expanded clones across subjects.

TCRdb processed the 5' RACE reads anew with MiXCR; each CDR3 protein has one entry. The sample shows about 70,000 distinct CDR3 sequences, 3.2% of them seen only once. In regard to this clonotype: What it binds is not known.

Germline assignment: CDR1 SEHNR and CDR2 FQNEAQ (reference sequence). The V gene end was trimmed by 5 bases and the J gene end by 0 bases; junction bases not matched to a gene: 6. The CDR3 totals 16 residues. The sequenced sample was PBMCs. The TCR originated in a woman aged 50 to 65 with multiple sclerosis. This sequence joins TRBV7-9 and TRBJ2-4; 8 bases are shared with TRBD1. In DNA form, the CDR3 reads TGTGCCAGCAGCCCTACAGGGGGACTAGCCAAAAACATTCAGTACTTC. The encoded protein is CASSPTGGLAKNIQYF.